This T cell receptor (beta chain) was captured in a study of T-cell reconstitution after alpha-beta-depleted transplantation in children (dated by TCRdb to the mid-2010s). As for the study more broadly: Using TCR repertoire profiling, the study quantitatively followed how T-cell immune reconstitution unfolded in children after TCRalphabeta/CD19-depleted allogeneic hematopoietic cell transplantation.

Summary of the overall study and its limitations: Over subsequent months, a decline in hyperexpanded clone frequencies was noted, and after one year, T-cell counts and TCRbeta diversity were mostly ascribed to newly produced T cells. The apparently early alphabetaT-cell count recovery about two months after transplant was reportedly dependent on only several hundred rapidly expanded clones derived from non-depleted graft cells. In some patients, the high TCRbeta diversity seen at day 60 was put down to recipient T cells and intrathymic progenitors that had survived conditioning.

Receptor amplification or capture employed PCR. Instrument on record: Illumina HiSeq 2500. TCR library preparation used molecular barcoding, with unique molecular identifiers applied to normalize quantification of the TCRbeta repertoire. The public reads were quality trimmed at Q25 with fastp and then assembled into clones with MiXCR by TCRdb, keeping productive beta chains. One record per CDR3 amino acid sequence lists the most common genes and DNA. For this sample the table gives around 700,000 distinct CDR3 sequences, of which over 10% were detected only once. The ten largest clonotypes hold roughly 0.84% of the sample. For this clonotype: Its antigen target is currently unknown. This clone may be a read error of a much larger clone one base away.

The germline V gene (reference sequence) supplies CDR1 DFQATT and CDR2 SNEGSKA. From its cysteine to its phenylalanine, the CDR3 spans 14 amino acids. The retained sequence is limited to the CDR3, 42 bases, with the frame set at the first base. Explained via the paper, the treatment or condition label denotes: allogeneic hematopoietic cell transplantation with graft depleted of TCRalphabeta T cells and CD19 B cells. The children who served as transplant recipients had been given grafts of TCRalphabeta/CD19-depleted allogeneic hematopoietic cells. The source was PBMCs, collected before TCRalphabeta/CD19-depleted stem cell transplant. This TCR came from a girl under 10 years old with congenital amegakaryocytic thrombocytopenia, due to receive a stem cell transplant. This chain joins TRBV20-1 to TRBJ2-3; 10 bases in the middle match TRBD2. The CDR3 protein sequence reads: CSALAGVSTDTQNF. At the DNA level, the sequence is TGCAGTGCCCTAGCGGGAGTGAGCACAGATACGCAGAATTTT.